This TCR beta chain was identified in a study of shared clonotypes between healthy human individuals. General observations from the study: Clonotype sharing among donors was expected to depend on sequencing depth. The study drew on few donors, limiting represented genetic and exposure-history diversity.

In the case of this clone: The antigen remains undetermined. Other nucleotide sequences from this sample produce the same CDR3.

The V end was cut by 6 bases, the J end by 0 bases, with 10 bases between. There are 14 residues in the CDR3. CDR1 and CDR2 from the germline V gene are SGHAT and FQNNGV. Cells designated naive CD8 were CD45RO-negative and were positively selected for CCR7, with terminally differentiated effector memory CD45RA+ cells excluded. The study drew all its donors from Caucasian adults living in Nashville, Tennessee. Each replicate PCR on the sorted subsets used roughly 210 ng DNA (around 30,000 T cell genomes). Only in-frame clones appear in the TCRdb table, and some are missing; sequencing was by immunoSEQ multiplex PCR. The sample includes around 600,000 clones, roughly 98% of them seen just once.

The origin of this receptor is a young man in good health. The sample consisted of naive CD8+ T cells sorted from blood. The V gene is TRBV11-2, the J gene TRBJ2-3; TRBD2 might be the D (6 bases). The CDR3 here is CASSLSGSTDTQYF. The CDR3 nucleotides read TGTGCCAGCAGTTTGAGCGGGAGCACAGATACGCAGTATTTT.